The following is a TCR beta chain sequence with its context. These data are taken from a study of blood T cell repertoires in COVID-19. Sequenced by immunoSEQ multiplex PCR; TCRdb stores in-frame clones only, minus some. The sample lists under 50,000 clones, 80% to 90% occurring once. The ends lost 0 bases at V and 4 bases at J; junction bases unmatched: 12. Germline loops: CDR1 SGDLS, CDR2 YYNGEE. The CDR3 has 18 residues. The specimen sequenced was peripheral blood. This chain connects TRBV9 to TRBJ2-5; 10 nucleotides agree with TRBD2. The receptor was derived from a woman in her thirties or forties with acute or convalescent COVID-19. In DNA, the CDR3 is TGTGCCAGCAGCGTAGCCCTAGCGGGGGTCCGAAGACCAGAGACCCAGTACTTC. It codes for CASSVALAGVRRPETQYF.